Reported below is one T cell receptor (beta chain). Antigen specificity is unknown. Researchers grouped second doses given at about 4 or about 12 weeks into one pool. Germline CDR1 is SGHNT and CDR2 is YYREEE (reference sequence). CDR3 size: 16 residues. J gave up 1 base and V 0 bases, and 4 bases lay outside the gene matches. This sample is part of a study of T cell responses to AZD1222 COVID-19 vaccine. Notes on the study in general: Seropositivity was recorded at baseline in only 6 or 7 AZD1222 recipients. Within unmutated variant regions lay the reported targets of nearly half of spike-specific TCRs. Clonal diversity was possibly underestimated, and white British individuals and females predominated among donors.

Sequenced by immunoSEQ multiplex PCR; TCRdb stores in-frame clones only, minus some. The data show under 170,000 clones, about 92% seen once. The chain employs TRBV5-4 and TRBJ2-1, with TRBD2 identical over 7 bases. The receptor was derived from an adult who received the AZD1222 COVID-19 vaccine. Sequencing was performed on peripheral blood, taken 28 days after the second AZD1222 dose. The CDR3 DNA reads TGTGCCAGCAGCTTGGGGTGGGAGGGGTCCTACAATGAGCAGTTCTTC. Protein sequence: CASSLGWEGSYNEQFF.